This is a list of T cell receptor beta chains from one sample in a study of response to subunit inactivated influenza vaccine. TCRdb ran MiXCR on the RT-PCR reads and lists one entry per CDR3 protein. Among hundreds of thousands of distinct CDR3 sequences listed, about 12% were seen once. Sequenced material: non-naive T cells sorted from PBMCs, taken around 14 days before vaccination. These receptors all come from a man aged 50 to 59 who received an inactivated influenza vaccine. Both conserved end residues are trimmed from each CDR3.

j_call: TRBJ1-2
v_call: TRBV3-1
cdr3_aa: ASSQDPDRASYT

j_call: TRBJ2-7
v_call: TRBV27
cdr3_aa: ASSEEQQY

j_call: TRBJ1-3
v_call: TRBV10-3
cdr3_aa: AISESKGHLSHRNTIY

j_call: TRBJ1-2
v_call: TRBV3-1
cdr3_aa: ASSQFLGDYGYT

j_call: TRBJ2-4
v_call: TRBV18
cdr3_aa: ASSRDGSPKNIQY

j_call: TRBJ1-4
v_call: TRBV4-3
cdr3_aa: ASSQDGRTGINEKLF

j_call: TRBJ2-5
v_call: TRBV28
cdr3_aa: ASSSPGTGGETQY

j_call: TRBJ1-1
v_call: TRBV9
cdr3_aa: ASSVVSDSEAF

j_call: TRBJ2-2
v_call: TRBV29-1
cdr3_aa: SAMGQYSAGELF

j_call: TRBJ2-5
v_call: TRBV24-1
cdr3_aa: ATSDFGSRGKYQETQY

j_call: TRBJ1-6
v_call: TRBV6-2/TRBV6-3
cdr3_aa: ASSSVGNSPLH

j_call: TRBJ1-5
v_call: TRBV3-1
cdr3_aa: ASSQGLGSQPQH

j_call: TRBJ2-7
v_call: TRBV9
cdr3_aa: ASSATSGPTPAYEQY

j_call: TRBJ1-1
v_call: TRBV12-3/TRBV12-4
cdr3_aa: ASSQIENTEAF

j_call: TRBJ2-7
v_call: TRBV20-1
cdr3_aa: SARPIRSPREQY

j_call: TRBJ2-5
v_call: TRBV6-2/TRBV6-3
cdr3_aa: ASSQFGTQY

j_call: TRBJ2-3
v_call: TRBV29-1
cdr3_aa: SVGGGGTDTQY

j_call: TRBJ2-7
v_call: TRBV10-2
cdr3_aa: ASYHSTSPSSYEQY

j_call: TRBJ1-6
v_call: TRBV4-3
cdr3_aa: ASSQSDRAGSPLH

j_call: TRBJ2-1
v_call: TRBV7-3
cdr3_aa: ASSLTNDEQF

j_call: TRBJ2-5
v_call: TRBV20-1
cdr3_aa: SEVRGAQETQY

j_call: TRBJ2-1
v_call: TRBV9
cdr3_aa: ASSLTPGLTNNEQF

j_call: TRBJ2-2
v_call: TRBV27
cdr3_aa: ASSFWNTGELF

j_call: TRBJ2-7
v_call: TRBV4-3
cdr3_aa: ASSQEFSYEQY

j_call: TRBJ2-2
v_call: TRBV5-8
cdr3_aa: ARSPGTGELF

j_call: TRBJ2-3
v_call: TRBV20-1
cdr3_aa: SASPGGVADTQY

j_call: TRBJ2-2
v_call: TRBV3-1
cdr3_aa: ASSYVLNTGELF

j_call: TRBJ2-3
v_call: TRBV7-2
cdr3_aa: ASSLRGRALNADTQY

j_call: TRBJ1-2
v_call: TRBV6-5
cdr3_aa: ASSYGRASGYT

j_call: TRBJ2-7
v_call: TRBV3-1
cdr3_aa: ASSLLPYEQY

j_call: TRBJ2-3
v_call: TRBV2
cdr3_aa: ASSPILGIDTQY

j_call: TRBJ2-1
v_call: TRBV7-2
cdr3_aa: ASSQQSGGRYYNEQF

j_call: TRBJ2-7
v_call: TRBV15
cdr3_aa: ATSRDTGYEQY

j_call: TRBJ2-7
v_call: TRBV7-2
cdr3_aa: ASSLAGTSSYEQY

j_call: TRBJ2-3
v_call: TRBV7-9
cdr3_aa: ASSFASGGTTDTQY

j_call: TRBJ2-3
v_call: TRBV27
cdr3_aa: ASSPGPYQNTQY

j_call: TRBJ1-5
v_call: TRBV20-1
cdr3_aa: SAIRDSNQPQH